This T cell receptor (beta chain) is drawn from a study of tumor-infiltrating lymphocytes in primary liver carcinoma. The CDR3 extends over 13 amino acids. In germline, CDR1 is SGHAT, CDR2 FQNNGV. As for this clonotype: An end of the junction differs from the germline gene, which may be a read error.

Researchers drew blood RNA from unsorted whole blood and extracted germline DNA as well. It was before surgery that about 3.8 milliliters of peripheral blood were collected. A constant-region primer primed TCR beta cDNA synthesis from about 0.45 ug of total RNA. ARM-PCR was slightly modified, and three nested multiplex PCR rounds with it gave rise to the TCR beta libraries. TRBV1-TRBV30 forward primers paired with a C-beta reverse primer were used in the first two PCR rounds, which ran approximately 10 cycles each. TCRdb redid the calling of the multiplex PCR reads with MiXCR, one entry per CDR3 protein. In the table there are 300,000 to 400,000 distinct CDR3 sequences, roughly 61% of which are singletons.

Sequencing was carried out using peripheral blood. The chain uses TRBV11-2 and TRBJ2-1, with TRBD2 as a possible D gene (5 bases). The sequence came from a man between 35 and 55 years old with primary liver carcinoma and hepatitis B virus infection. The CDR3 reads CASRTQNGGELFF. The CDR3 DNA follows: TGTGCCAGCAGAACGCAAAACGGAGGTGAGCTGTTCTTC.